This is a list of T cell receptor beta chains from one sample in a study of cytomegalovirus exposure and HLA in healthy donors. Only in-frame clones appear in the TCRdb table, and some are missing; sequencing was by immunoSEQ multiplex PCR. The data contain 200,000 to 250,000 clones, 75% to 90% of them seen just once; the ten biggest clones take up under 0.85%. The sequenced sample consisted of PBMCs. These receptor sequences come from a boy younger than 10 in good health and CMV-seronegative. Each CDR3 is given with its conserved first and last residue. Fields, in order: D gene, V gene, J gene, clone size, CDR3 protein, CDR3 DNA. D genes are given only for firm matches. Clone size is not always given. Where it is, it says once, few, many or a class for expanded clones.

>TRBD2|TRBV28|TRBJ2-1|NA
CASSHGLAGERSYNEQFF
TGTGCCAGCAGCCACGGACTAGCGGGAGAAAGGTCCTACAATGAGCAGTTCTTC
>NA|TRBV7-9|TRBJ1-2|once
CASSLDYYGYTF
TGTGCCAGCAGCTTAGACTACTATGGCTACACCTTC
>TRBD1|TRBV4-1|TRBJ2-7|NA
CASSQSPDRTYEQYF
TGCGCCAGCAGCCAATCCCCGGACAGGACCTACGAGCAGTACTTC
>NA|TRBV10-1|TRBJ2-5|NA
CASSPDREETQYF
TGCGCCAGCAGCCCAGACAGAGAAGAGACCCAGTACTTC
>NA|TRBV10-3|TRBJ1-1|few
CAISVGGNTEAFF
TGTGCCATCAGTGTAGGGGGTAACACTGAAGCTTTCTTT
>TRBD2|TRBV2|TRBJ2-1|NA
CASSPLSAGGPENEQFF
TGTGCCAGCAGTCCCCTGTCAGCGGGAGGGCCAGAGAATGAGCAGTTCTTC
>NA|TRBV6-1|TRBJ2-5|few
CASSPTDPSGETQYF
TGTGCCAGCAGTCCCACCGACCCCTCGGGGGAGACCCAGTACTTC
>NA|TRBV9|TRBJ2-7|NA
CASSVAGEPSYEQYF
TGTGCCAGCAGCGTAGCCGGGGAACCCTCCTACGAGCAGTACTTC
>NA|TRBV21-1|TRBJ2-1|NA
CASSSPGLGDNEQFF
TGTGCCAGCAGCTCCCCGGGACTAGGGGACAATGAGCAGTTCTTC
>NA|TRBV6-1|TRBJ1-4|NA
CASDSSGEKLFF
TGTGCCAGCGACAGTTCCGGTGAAAAACTGTTTTTT
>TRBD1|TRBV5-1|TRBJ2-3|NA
CASSLDWDRVLDTQYF
TGCGCCAGCAGCTTGGACTGGGACAGGGTATTAGATACGCAGTATTTT
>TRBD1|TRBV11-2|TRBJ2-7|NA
CASRRNRDRYYEQYF
TGTGCCAGCAGGAGGAACCGGGACAGGTACTACGAGCAGTACTTC
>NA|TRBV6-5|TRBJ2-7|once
CASSYRELVYEQYF
TGTGCCAGCAGTTACAGGGAGCTCGTCTACGAGCAGTACTTC
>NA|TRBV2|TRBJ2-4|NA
CASGEEWRGLQYF
TGTGCCAGCGGGGAGGAATGGAGGGGGCTTCAGTACTTC
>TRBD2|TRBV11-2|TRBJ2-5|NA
CASSPGTSGRETQYF
TGTGCCAGCAGCCCAGGGACTAGCGGGAGAGAGACCCAGTACTTC
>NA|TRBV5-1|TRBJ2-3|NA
CASSLWGSGTGDTPYF
NA
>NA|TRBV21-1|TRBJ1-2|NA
CASSKGDTRYGYTF
TGTGCCAGCAGCAAAGGGGACACCCGCTATGGCTACACCTTC
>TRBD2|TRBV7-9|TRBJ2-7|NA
CSSSGETSVSSYEQYF
TGTTCCAGCAGCGGCGAGACTAGCGTGAGCTCCTACGAGCAGTACTTC
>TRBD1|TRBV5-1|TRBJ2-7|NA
CASSRGTGGSYEQYF
TGCGCCAGCAGCCGCGGGACAGGGGGCTCCTACGAGCAGTACTTC
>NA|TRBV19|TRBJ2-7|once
CASSIGQGSSYEQYF
TGTGCCAGTAGTATAGGGCAGGGAAGCTCCTACGAGCAGTACTTC
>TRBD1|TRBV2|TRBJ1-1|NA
CAIPGQRAIEAFF
TGTGCCATCCCGGGACAGCGGGCAATTGAAGCTTTCTTT
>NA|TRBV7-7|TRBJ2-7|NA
CASSAGSGYEQYF
TGTGCTAGCAGCGCGGGTTCGGGCTACGAGCAGTACTTC
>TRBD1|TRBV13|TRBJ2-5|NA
CASSTRDRGVPGETQYF
TGTGCCAGCAGCACCCGGGACAGGGGCGTCCCCGGAGAGACCCAGTACTTC
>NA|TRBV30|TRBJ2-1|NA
CAWSVRVPPNEQFF
TGTGCCTGGAGTGTACGGGTCCCCCCGAATGAGCAGTTCTTC
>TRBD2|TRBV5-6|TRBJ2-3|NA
CASSLGLAGDWESTDTQYF
TGTGCCAGCAGCCTGGGACTAGCGGGAGACTGGGAGAGCACAGATACGCAGTATTTT
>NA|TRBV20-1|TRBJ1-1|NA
CSASASGEAFF
TGCAGTGCTTCGGCCTCAGGTGAAGCTTTCTTT
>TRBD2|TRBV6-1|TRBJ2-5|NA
CASSEGLGTSGGQETQYF
TGTGCCAGCAGTGAAGGCTTGGGAACTAGCGGGGGGCAAGAGACCCAGTACTTC
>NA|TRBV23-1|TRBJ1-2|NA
CAREGIDYGYTF
TGCGCCAGGGAGGGTATAGACTATGGCTACACCTTC
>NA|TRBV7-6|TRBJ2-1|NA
CASSTGYNEQFF
TGTGCCAGCAGCACGGGCTACAATGAGCAGTTCTTC
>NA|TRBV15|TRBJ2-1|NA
CATSREAVSYNEQFF
TGTGCCACCAGCAGAGAAGCGGTCTCCTACAATGAGCAGTTCTTC
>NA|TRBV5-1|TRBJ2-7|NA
CASSLDPGEQYF
TGCGCCAGCAGCTTGGATCCGGGGGAGCAGTACTTC
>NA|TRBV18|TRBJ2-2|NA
CASSPRGGANTGELFF
TGTGCCAGCTCACCAAGGGGCGGGGCGAACACCGGGGAGCTGTTTTTT
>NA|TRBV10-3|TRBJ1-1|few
CAITSGRGRPNTEAFF
TGTGCCATCACCTCGGGCAGGGGTCGGCCGAACACTGAAGCTTTCTTT
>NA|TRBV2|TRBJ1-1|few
CASSAFMNTEAFF
TGTGCCAGCAGTGCTTTTATGAACACTGAAGCTTTCTTT
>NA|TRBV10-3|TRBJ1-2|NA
CAINPEGGANYGYTF
TGTGCCATCAATCCCGAAGGGGGAGCCAACTATGGCTACACCTTC
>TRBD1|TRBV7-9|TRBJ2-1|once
CASSPSGGTGKHEQFF
TGTGCCAGCAGCCCCAGTGGGGGGACAGGGAAGCATGAGCAGTTCTTC
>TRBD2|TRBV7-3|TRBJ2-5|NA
CASGTSGGETQYF
TGTGCCAGCGGGACTAGCGGGGGGGAGACCCAGTACTTC
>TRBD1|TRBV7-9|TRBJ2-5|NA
CASSRTGKSETQYF
TGTGCCAGCAGCCGGACAGGGAAGAGTGAGACCCAGTACTTC
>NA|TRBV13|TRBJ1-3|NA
CASSDLLYSGNTIYF
TGTGCCAGCAGCGACTTACTATACTCTGGAAACACCATATATTTT
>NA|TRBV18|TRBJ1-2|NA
CASSPEALGYGYTF
TGTGCCAGCTCACCAGAGGCACTAGGCTATGGCTACACCTTC
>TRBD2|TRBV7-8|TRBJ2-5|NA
CASSAGTSGRLGETQYF
TGTGCCAGCAGCGCTGGGACTAGCGGGAGGCTTGGGGAGACCCAGTACTTC